The 32 T cell receptor beta chains listed next were all sequenced from one sample in a study of OX40 agonist ivuxolimab in advanced cancers. Assay: immunoSEQ multiplex PCR; the TCRdb copy retains only in-frame clones and omits some. The data hold 55,000 to 65,000 clones, with about 90% observed a single time. This material consisted of CD4+ or CD8+ T cells sorted from blood, taken in a trial of the OX40 agonist ivuxolimab. These TCRs come from an adult with an advanced solid tumor such as melanoma, head and neck, liver or kidney cancer.

This clone has only a few counts. V usage is TRBV7-9 and J usage is TRBJ1-4; D possibly corresponds to TRBD1 (6 bases). The V end lost 0 bases, the J end lost 8 bases, and 13 bases lay between the germline ends. Germline assignment: CDR1 SEHNR and CDR2 FQNEAQ (reference sequence). The CDR3 runs to 15 residues. The CDR3 nucleotides are TGTGCCAGCAGCTTAGCGGGGGCAGGGGAAGAAAAACTGTTTTTT. Translation gives CASSLAGAGEEKLFF.

The V gene is TRBV7-2, the J gene TRBJ1-4, with TRBD1 matching 10 bases. The CDR3 is made up of 16 amino acids. V trimming: 1 base; J trimming: 10 bases; junction bases outside the gene matches: 9. CDR1 SGHTA and CDR2 FQGNSA come from the germline V gene. The CDR3 protein is CASSLGQGAASGKLFF. The CDR3 region has the DNA TGTGCCAGCAGCTTAGGACAGGGGGCCGCCTCAGGAAAACTGTTTTTT.

The chain recombines TRBV18 with TRBJ1-2; the D is unclear. The CDR3 is 14 amino acids. The V end lost 3 bases, the J end lost 4 bases, and 12 bases lay between the germline ends. Germline assignment: CDR1 KGHSH and CDR2 LQKENI. DNA of the CDR3: TGTGCCAGCTCACCCCAATCTCCAGGCTATGGCTACACCTTC. It is translated as CASSPQSPGYGYTF. The full variable domain, rest sourced from reference TRBV18 and TRBJ1-2, is NAGVMQNPRHLVRRRGQEARLRCSPMKGHSHVYWYRQLPEEGLKFMVYLQKENIIDESGMPKERFSAEFPKEGPSILRIQQVVRGDSAAYFCASSPQSPGYGYTFGSGTRLTVV.

The rearrangement joins TRBV5-6 to TRBJ2-1; 10 bases map to TRBD2. CDR1 and CDR2 (germline): SGHDT, YYEEEE. This CDR3 contains 16 residues. V shed 1 base, J shed 8 bases, and the junction held 9 bases outside the gene matches. In DNA, the CDR3 is TGTGCCAGCAGCTTGAGGACTAGCGGCCCTCGGGATGAGCAGTTCTTC. Translating gives CASSLRTSGPRDEQFF.

This chain joins TRBV28 and TRBJ2-5, with TRBD2 matching over 8 bases. Germline trimming cut 3 bases from V and 5 bases from J; bases unmatched to any gene: 8. The germline V gene encodes CDR1 MDHEN and CDR2 SYDVKM. The CDR3 length is 15 residues. The CDR3 reads CASSFPTGGWETQYF. The CDR3 DNA reads TGTGCCAGCAGTTTTCCAACGGGGGGGTGGGAGACCCAGTACTTC.

The V gene is TRBV5-1, the J gene TRBJ2-7; 7 nucleotides line up with TRBD1. Looked up from germline, CDR1 is SGHRS and CDR2 is YFSETQ. The CDR3 is 14 residues long. The ends lost 0 bases at V and 2 bases at J; junction bases unmatched: 2. CDR3 amino acids: CASSLGTGAYEQYF. CDR3 bases: TGCGCCAGCAGCTTGGGCACAGGGGCCTACGAGCAGTACTTC.

This chain links TRBV30 with TRBJ1-5; the D is unclear. The CDR3 is 13 amino acids. The V end lost 2 bases, the J end lost 6 bases, and 11 bases lay between the germline ends. Germline lookup yields CDR1 GTSNPN and CDR2 SVGIG (reference sequence). In nucleotides, the CDR3 is TGTGCCTGGAGTACTGGATACGCTCAGCCCCAGCATTTT. Protein product: CAWSTGYAQPQHF.

The chain recombines TRBV2 with TRBJ2-7; 8 nucleotides line up with TRBD2. Germline V gene data show CDR1 as SNHLY and CDR2 as FYNNEI. This CDR3 is 14 amino acids long. After removal of 3 bases from V and 7 bases from J, the junction contained 8 bases not matched to a gene. The CDR3 is CASSDRGGPLEQYF. As DNA, the CDR3 is TGTGCCAGCAGTGATCGGGGGGGCCCCCTAGAGCAGTACTTC.

V and J are TRBV7-6 and TRBJ2-6; possibly TRBD1 or TRBD2 for D (5 bases each). Trimming cost V 1 base and J 1 base, with 8 bases left between them. Germline CDR1 and CDR2: SGHVS and FNYEAQ. This CDR3 comprises 16 residues. The CDR3 DNA follows: TGTGCCAGCAGCTTAGTGGGACCGTCTGGGGCCAACGTCCTGACTTTC. It codes for CASSLVGPSGANVLTF.

This rearrangement joins TRBV14 to TRBJ2-5; the D call may be TRBD1 or TRBD2 (5 bases each). V lost 0 bases, J lost 0 bases, and 11 bases lay in between. Germline CDR1 reads SGHDN; CDR2 reads FVKESK. This CDR3 has 16 residues. CDR3 in DNA: TGTGCCAGCAGCCAAGATCTGGGGGAGTACCAAGAGACCCAGTACTTC. Translation gives CASSQDLGEYQETQYF.

The chain couples TRBV7-2 to TRBJ2-5; D could derive from TRBD1 or TRBD2 (7 bases each). The CDR3 contains 18 residues. Germline V gene sequence: CDR1 SGHTA, CDR2 FQGNSA. V was shortened by 2 bases and J by 5 bases, with 24 bases between the two germline ends. The CDR3 bases are TGTGCCAGCAGCTTACCCCTGACAGGGTCCTTGGGAGGGGAGACCCAGTACTTC. It translates to CASSLPLTGSLGGETQYF.

This clone showed up just once. CDR3 in amino acids: CAIGTSGANEQFF. The CDR3 bases are TGTGCCATCGGGACTAGCGGGGCGAATGAGCAGTTCTTC. The rearrangement joins TRBV10-3 to TRBJ2-1; TRBD2 matches at 13 bases. Germline V gene lookup returns CDR1 ENHRY and CDR2 SYGVKD. The CDR3 sequence is 13 residues long. V shed 8 bases, J shed 7 bases, and the junction held 2 bases outside the gene matches.

The CDR3 DNA reads TGTGCCAGCAGCCTAGGACTAGACTCCTACAATGAGCAGTTCTTC. Translating gives CASSLGLDSYNEQFF. The genes are TRBV11-2 and TRBJ2-1; 7 positions match TRBD2. After removal of 5 bases from V and 0 bases from J, the junction contained 4 bases not matched to a gene. The CDR3 has 15 amino acids. Germline V CDR1 and CDR2: SGHAT, FQNNGV.

This chain joins TRBV4-1 and TRBJ1-5, with 8 bases identical to TRBD1. The germline V gene has CDR1 MGHRA and CDR2 YSYEKL. The CDR3 has 18 amino acids. Unmatched junction bases numbered 9, after V lost 0 bases and J lost 2 bases. CDR3 amino acids: CASSQDTGLTGGNQPQHF. The CDR3 nucleotides read TGCGCCAGCAGCCAAGACACTGGCTTGACAGGGGGCAATCAGCCCCAGCATTTT.

This chain connects TRBV30 to TRBJ2-3; possibly TRBD2 for D (6 bases). The CDR3 has 14 amino acids. The germline V and J ends were trimmed by 0 bases and 2 bases, with 9 bases remaining between them. CDR1 is GTSNPN and CDR2 is SVGIG in the germline V gene (reference sequence). CDR3 in DNA: TGTGCCTGGAGTGTGGGGGGAGCCACAGATACGCAGTATTTT. Amino acid sequence: CAWSVGGATDTQYF. The entire variable domain, with the rest obtained from reference TRBV30 and TRBJ2-3, is as follows: SQTIHQWPATLVQPVGSPLSLECTVEGTSNPNLYWYRQAAGRGLQLLFYSVGIGQISSEVPQNLSASRPQDRQFILSSKKLLLSDSGFYLCAWSVGGATDTQYFGPGTRLTVL.

This clone is a singleton in its sample. This chain uses TRBV6-5 with TRBJ1-4; D unresolved. From germline, CDR1 is MNHEY and CDR2 SVGAGI. The CDR3 has 14 residues. V gave up 3 bases and J gave up 2 bases, with 7 bases separating them. The chain's CDR3 is CASSYGETNEKLFF. The CDR3 region has the DNA TGTGCCAGCAGTTATGGCGAGACTAATGAAAAACTGTTTTTT.

The chain joins TRBV5-1 to TRBJ2-1, with TRBD2 identical over 11 bases. Germline CDR1 SGHRS, CDR2 YFSETQ. The CDR3 covers 15 residues. The trim removed 5 bases at V and 5 bases at J, leaving 6 bases unmatched. DNA for the CDR3: TGCGCCAGCAGACTAGCGGGAGAGAGGAACAATGAGCAGTTCTTC. It specifies CASRLAGERNNEQFF. Complete variable domain (other parts from reference TRBV5-1 and TRBJ2-1): KAGVTQTPRYLIKTRGQQVTLSCSPISGHRSVSWYQQTPGQGLQFLFEYFSETQRNKGNFPGRFSGRQFSNSRSEMNVSTLELGDSALYLCASRLAGERNNEQFFGPGTRLTVL.

This chain links TRBV11-2 with TRBJ2-3; D is uncertain. Trimming removed 4 bases at V and 0 bases at J, with 5 bases between. The CDR3 contains 13 residues. Germline CDR1 SGHAT, CDR2 FQNNGV. CDR3 loop: CASSSLSTDTQYF. CDR3 nucleotides: TGTGCCAGCAGCTCTTTGAGCACAGATACGCAGTATTTT.

The chain combines TRBV6-1 with TRBJ1-6; D perhaps matches TRBD1 (5 bases). V lost 7 bases and J lost 4, with 14 bases in between. This CDR3 spans 15 amino acids. From germline, CDR1 is MNHNS and CDR2 SASEGT. The CDR3 reads CASISRDGYNSPLHF. The CDR3 DNA sequence: TGTGCCAGCATTTCCCGGGACGGGTATAATTCACCCCTCCACTTT.

The chain has TRBV9 and TRBJ2-5; tentative D call: TRBD2 (6 bases). Per the germline V gene, CDR1 is SGDLS and CDR2 is YYNGEE. This CDR3 has 16 amino acids. V lost 4 bases and J lost 1, with 17 bases in between. Here the CDR3 DNA reads TGTGCCAGCAGCCCTCGAGCAGCGGGCTTCCAAGAGACCCAGTACTTC. Translating gives CASSPRAAGFQETQYF.

The V gene is TRBV12-5, the J gene TRBJ1-2; 7 bases map to TRBD1. The CDR3 has 16 amino acids. Germline V lookup: CDR1 LGHNT, CDR2 FRNRAP. J lost 2 bases, V lost 0 bases, and 6 bases had no gene match. CDR3 DNA: TGTGCTAGTGGTTTGGTCGCGACAGGGATGAACTATGGCTACACCTTC. Translation: CASGLVATGMNYGYTF.

CDR3 region: CASSLGGQQETQYF. The CDR3 region has the DNA TGTGCCAGCAGCTTAGGGGGACAACAAGAGACCCAGTACTTC. The V gene is TRBV11-3, the J gene TRBJ2-5, with a weak D call TRBD1 (6 bases). This CDR3 region has 14 residues. Germline V gene lookup returns CDR1 SGHNT and CDR2 YENEEA. Trimming took off 1 base at V and 2 bases at J, with 8 bases between the two ends.

A single count supports this clone. This rearrangement joins TRBV18 to TRBJ2-1, with 8 bases fitting TRBD2. The CDR3 has 16 residues. Germline CDR1 is KGHSH and CDR2 is LQKENI. V lost 3 bases and J lost 8; bases outside the gene matches: 12. The CDR3 DNA follows: TGTGCCAGCTCACCCCTCAGTGGAGCGGGAGAGCATGAGCAGTTCTTC. Protein sequence: CASSPLSGAGEHEQFF.

The V gene is TRBV6-5, the J gene TRBJ2-1; D is ambiguous. Germline V CDR1 and CDR2: MNHEY, SVGAGI. The germline V and J ends were trimmed by 6 bases and 6 bases, with 9 bases remaining between them. The CDR3 runs to 12 residues. Here the CDR3 reads CASSPLSNEQFF. The CDR3 coding sequence is TGTGCCAGCAGCCCCCTTAGCAATGAGCAGTTCTTC.

This clone appeared a few times. The chain is built from TRBV5-8 and TRBJ1-5, with D possibly TRBD1 on 5 matching bases. Germline CDR1 and CDR2: SGHTS and YDEGEE. This CDR3 has 15 residues. V shed 4 bases and J shed 0 bases, with 11 bases lying between them. The CDR3 DNA is TGTGCCAGCAGCCCCCCGGGGACTAGCAATCAGCCCCAGCATTTT. Its protein product is CASSPPGTSNQPQHF.

This clone was detected a few times. J is TRBJ1-6 and V is TRBV6-5; 7 positions agree with TRBD1. The CDR3 totals 14 residues. With 5 bases clipped from V and 7 bases from J, the junction kept 5 bases outside the gene matches. CDR1 is MNHEY, CDR2 SVGAGI, per germline. CDR3 sequence reads: CASSEHRGNSPLHF. As DNA, the CDR3 is TGTGCCAGCAGTGAACACAGGGGCAATTCACCCCTCCACTTT.

The chain employs TRBV28 and TRBJ2-1; 10 bases match TRBD2. Germline V gene lookup returns CDR1 MDHEN and CDR2 SYDVKM. Germline trimming cut 4 bases from V and 4 bases from J; bases unmatched to any gene: 4. CDR3 size: 15 residues. CDR3 amino acids: CASSSGSGGYNEQFF. In nucleotides, the CDR3 is TGTGCCAGCAGTTCCGGTAGCGGGGGGTACAATGAGCAGTTCTTC.

The V call is TRBV6-1, the J call TRBJ2-7; TRBD1 agrees at 8 bases. CDR3 length: 15 amino acids. V was pared by 7 bases and J by 0 bases, with 8 bases of the junction left unmatched. From germline, CDR1 is MNHNS and CDR2 SASEGT. CDR3 protein: CASTSRQGSSYEQYF. The DNA of the CDR3 is TGTGCCAGCACTTCCCGACAGGGGAGCTCCTACGAGCAGTACTTC.

This clone appeared a single time. The CDR3 is CASSIGSQGTLSNQPQHF. CDR3 sequence (DNA): TGTGCCAGTAGTATAGGTAGCCAGGGGACATTAAGCAATCAGCCCCAGCATTTT. The rearrangement links TRBV19 to TRBJ1-5, with D possibly being TRBD1 (6 bases). Germline CDR1 is LNHDA and CDR2 is SQIVND (reference sequence). Deletions cut 1 base from V and 1 base from J, with 17 bases between. This CDR3 comprises 18 residues.

The J gene is TRBJ1-2, the V gene TRBV30; D is unresolved. The CDR3 runs to 15 residues. From germline, CDR1 is GTSNPN and CDR2 SVGIG (reference sequence). The V end was cut by 0 bases, the J end by 2 bases, with 13 bases between. CDR3 sequence: CAWSVDPGGNYGYTF. In nucleotides, the CDR3 is TGTGCCTGGAGTGTAGACCCGGGAGGGAACTATGGCTACACCTTC. Filled out from reference TRBV30 and TRBJ1-2, the complete variable domain reads SQTIHQWPATLVQPVGSPLSLECTVEGTSNPNLYWYRQAAGRGLQLLFYSVGIGQISSEVPQNLSASRPQDRQFILSSKKLLLSDSGFYLCAWSVDPGGNYGYTFGSGTRLTVV.

This clone was found a few times. The chain combines TRBV5-4 with TRBJ2-4, with 9 bases matching TRBD1. J was trimmed by 9 bases and V by 0 bases; bases with no gene match: 13. The CDR3 is made up of 17 amino acids. Germline loops: CDR1 SGHNT, CDR2 YYREEE (reference sequence). CDR3 nucleotide sequence: TGTGCCAGCAGCTTGGCCGGGTCGGGAAGACAGGGGGGCATTCAGTACTTC. This translates into CASSLAGSGRQGGIQYF.

The chain is built from TRBV5-4 and TRBJ2-1; a possible D gene is TRBD2 (6 bases). The CDR3 totals 14 residues. CDR1 is SGHNT and CDR2 is YYREEE in the germline V gene (reference sequence). Deletions cut 2 bases from V and 0 bases from J, with 6 bases between. The CDR3 coding sequence is TGTGCCAGCAGCTTCGGGGGCTCCTACAATGAGCAGTTCTTC. Translated: CASSFGGSYNEQFF.